This is a list of T cell receptor beta chains from one sample in a study of blood T cell repertoires in COVID-19. Only in-frame clones appear in the TCRdb table, and some are missing; sequencing was by immunoSEQ multiplex PCR. This sample has 95,000 to 150,000 clones, with 65% to 80% found just once. Sequencing input: peripheral blood. Receptors were obtained from a human donor with acute or convalescent COVID-19. The donor label of this sample is uncertain. Both conserved end residues are part of each CDR3. D genes are given only for firm matches. Not every row has a clone size; where given, it reads once, few, many or a size class.

TRBV28,TRBD1,TRBJ1-1,-,TGTGCCAGCAGTTGGACGTGGACAGGGCCCAAGAACACTGAAGCTTTCTTT,CASSWTWTGPKNTEAFF
TRBV19,-,TRBJ2-5,-,TGTGCCAGTGGTACTAGCCCTAGGGCCGATACCCAGTACTTC,CASGTSPRADTQYF
TRBV29-1,TRBD1,TRBJ1-1,-,TGCAGCGTTAACAGGGGGGGCACTGAAGCTTTCTTT,CSVNRGGTEAFF
TRBV27,-,TRBJ2-2,-,TGTGCCAGCACTTTCAGTTACACCGGGGAGCTGTTTTTT,CASTFSYTGELFF
TRBV27,-,TRBJ2-4,-,TGTGCCAGCAGTTTATTAGGACATACCAAAAACATTCAGTACTTC,CASSLLGHTKNIQYF
TRBV7-2,TRBD2,TRBJ2-5,-,TGTGCCAGCAGCTTGATCGTTGGGGGGGGAACCCAAGAGACCCAGTACTTC,CASSLIVGGGTQETQYF
TRBV10-2,-,TRBJ2-1,-,TGCGCCAGCAAGTCCCCGAGATACAATGAGCAGTTCTTC,CASKSPRYNEQFF
TRBV7-8,TRBD1,TRBJ2-2,-,TGTGCCAGCAGCTTAATGACAGGGCGGAACACCGGGGAGCTGTTTTTT,CASSLMTGRNTGELFF
TRBV9,TRBD1,TRBJ2-1,-,TGTGCCAGCAGCGAAACAGGGGGCGCTTGGAATGAGCAGTTCTTC,CASSETGGAWNEQFF
TRBV6-5,-,TRBJ1-1,-,TGTGCCAGCAGTCCCAAAGAGGGGGGGGGCACTGAAGCTTTCTTT,CASSPKEGGGTEAFF
TRBV7-9,-,TRBJ1-3,few,TGTGCCAGCAGCTTACAGGGTCAAACTGGAAACACCATATATTTT,CASSLQGQTGNTIYF
TRBV2,-,TRBJ1-1,once,TGTGCCAGCATCTGGGGAGGGAACACTGAAGCTTTCTTT,CASIWGGNTEAFF
TRBV5-1,-,TRBJ2-2,-,TGCGCCAGCAGTCGACCGGGACTCCGAAACACCGGGGAGCTGTTTTTT,CASSRPGLRNTGELFF
TRBV7-9,TRBD1,TRBJ1-2,-,TGTGCCAGCACCACGGACAGGGGCTTTGGTGGCTACACCTTC,CASTTDRGFGGYTF
TRBV7-9,TRBD2,TRBJ2-3,-,TGTGCCAGCAGCTTAACCCGGACTAGCGGGGGGGCCGAGGATACGCAGTATTTT,CASSLTRTSGGAEDTQYF
TRBV2,TRBD1,TRBJ1-6,-,TGTGCCAGCAGGACCAGGGGGTCCTATAATTCACCCCTCCACTTT,CASRTRGSYNSPLHF
TRBV6-4,-,TRBJ2-2,-,TGTGCCAGCAGCCCCACACCCGTCACCGGGGAGCTGTTTTTT,CASSPTPVTGELFF
TRBV29-1,TRBD1,TRBJ2-1,-,TGCAGCGTCCGAACCCGGGGACAGGAGAATGAGCAGTTCTTC,CSVRTRGQENEQFF
TRBV24-1,TRBD2,TRBJ2-1,many,TGTGCCACCAGTGGTGTAGCGGGGGCTTCCTACAATGAGCAGTTCTTC,CATSGVAGASYNEQFF
TRBV2,TRBD1,TRBJ1-1,few,TGTGCCAGCAGTGCGGACAGGGGGTTTGAAGCTTTCTTT,CASSADRGFEAFF
TRBV11-3,TRBD2,TRBJ2-2,-,TGTGCCAGCAGCTTAGCCCGGGGGGACGAGCTGTTTTTT,CASSLARGDELFF
TRBV7-6,TRBD1,TRBJ1-3,-,TGTGCCAGCAGCCTAGGGACAGGAACCTCTGGAAACACCATATATTTT,CASSLGTGTSGNTIYF
TRBV27,-,TRBJ2-7,-,TGTGCCAGCAGTCTCTCCTACGAGCAGTACTTC,CASSLSYEQYF
TRBV3-1/TRBV3-2,-,TRBJ1-6,-,TGTGCCAGCAGCCAAACCCAATCGCACTACCGGTATAATTCACCCCTCCACTTT,CASSQTQSHYRYNSPLHF
TRBV6-1,TRBD1,TRBJ1-5,-,TGTGCCAGCAGTGAAGGAGGGGGCGGTCAGCCCCAGCATTTT,CASSEGGGGQPQHF
TRBV7-2,-,TRBJ2-5,-,TGTGCCAGCAGCTTATCGCGGGGCCAAGAGACCCAGTACTTC,CASSLSRGQETQYF
TRBV11-2,-,TRBJ1-2,few,TGTGCCAGCAGGTCAGGGGTCGGTAACTATGGCTACACCTTC,CASRSGVGNYGYTF
TRBV10-2,-,TRBJ1-4,many,TGCGCCAGCAGTACTCGACAGTCCGGAGGGGAAAAACTGTTTTTT,CASSTRQSGGEKLFF
TRBV10-3,TRBD2,TRBJ2-1,few,TGTGCCATCAGTGAGGGGTCGACTAGCGGGGGGGCTGAGCAGTTCTTC,CAISEGSTSGGAEQFF
TRBV9,-,TRBJ1-2,-,TGTGCCAGCAGCGTAGGAGGTGACTATGGCTACACCTTC,CASSVGGDYGYTF
TRBV5-6,-,TRBJ1-4,-,TGTGCCAGCAGCTTTCGCCAGCGGGATGAAAAACTGTTTTTT,CASSFRQRDEKLFF
TRBV6-2/TRBV6-3,TRBD2,TRBJ2-2,-,TGTGCCAGCAGTTACCCTAGCGGGGGGGCCCTCACCGGGGAGCTGTTTTTT,CASSYPSGGALTGELFF
TRBV5-1,-,TRBJ1-2,many,TGCGCCAGCAGCTTGGCCTATGCCCGGACATCACACCTCCCCCGGTATGGCTACACCTTC,CASSLAYARTSHLPRYGYTF
TRBV28,-,TRBJ2-3,-,TGTGCCAGCAGCCTAGTCTCCCCTAGCACAGATACGCAGTATTTT,CASSLVSPSTDTQYF
TRBV5-1,TRBD1,TRBJ2-3,-,TGCGCCAGCAGCTTGGGACAGGGAGAGGGTATCCCAGATACGCAGTATTTT,CASSLGQGEGIPDTQYF
TRBV6-5,TRBD2,TRBJ2-5,-,TGTGCCAGCGGCGGGACTAACCATCAAGAGACCCAGTACTTC,CASGGTNHQETQYF
TRBV5-8,-,TRBJ1-1,-,TGTGCCAGCAGCTTGGTACAGGGTTTGGGTCCTGAAGCTTTCTTT,CASSLVQGLGPEAFF
TRBV29-1,-,TRBJ1-2,few,TGCAGCGTTGAAAAGGGGATAAGCTATGGCTACACCTTC,CSVEKGISYGYTF
TRBV28,-,TRBJ1-2,few,TGTGCCAGCAGCCGAAACGGTAACTATGGCTACACCTTC,CASSRNGNYGYTF
TRBV19,TRBD1,TRBJ1-6,once,TGTGCCAGTAGCCAGACAGGGGGCGCTTCACCCCTCCACTTT,CASSQTGGASPLHF
TRBV7-9,TRBD1,TRBJ2-7,-,TGTGCCAGCGGGACAGCCTACGAGCAGTACTTC,CASGTAYEQYF
TRBV3-1/TRBV3-2,-,TRBJ2-4,-,TGTGCCAGCAGCCCGGACTCCAAAAACATTCAGTACTTC,CASSPDSKNIQYF
TRBV7-2,-,TRBJ1-3,-,TGTGCCAGCAGCTACACACGCAGGAGGGAGTTTGGGGGAAACACCATATATTTT,CASSYTRRREFGGNTIYF
TRBV30,-,TRBJ1-6,-,TGTGCCTGGATGGGGAGCTCCTATAATTCACCCCTCCACTTT,CAWMGSSYNSPLHF
TRBV3-1/TRBV3-2,TRBD2,TRBJ2-3,-,TGTGCCAGCAGCTTACTAGCGGGGGGGCCAAGGGATACGCAGTATTTT,CASSLLAGGPRDTQYF